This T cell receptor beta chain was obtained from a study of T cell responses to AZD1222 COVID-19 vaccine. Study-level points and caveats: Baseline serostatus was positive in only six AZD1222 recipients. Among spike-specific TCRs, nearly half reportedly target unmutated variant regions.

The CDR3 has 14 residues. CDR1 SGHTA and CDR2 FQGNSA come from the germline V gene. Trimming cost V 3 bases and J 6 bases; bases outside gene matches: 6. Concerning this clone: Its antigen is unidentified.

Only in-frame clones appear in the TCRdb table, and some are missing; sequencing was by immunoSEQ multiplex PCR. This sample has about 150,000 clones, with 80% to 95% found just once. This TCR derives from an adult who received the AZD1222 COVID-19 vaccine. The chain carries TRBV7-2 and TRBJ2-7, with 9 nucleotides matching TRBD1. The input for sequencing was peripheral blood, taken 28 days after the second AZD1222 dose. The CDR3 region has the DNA TGTGCCAGCAGCTTGGAGACAGGGGGGCGCGAGCAGTACTTC. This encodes CASSLETGGREQYF.